This TCR beta chain was recorded in a study of CD8 T cells in Susac syndrome. Random hexamers were used to reverse transcribe the RNA input (about 0.45 to 1 ug). TCRdb used MiXCR to reprocess the immunoSEQ multiplex PCR reads, holding one entry per CDR3 protein. The repertoire consists of under 200,000 distinct CDR3 sequences, with roughly nine tenths occurring once and the leading ten covering about 0.1%. The clonotype was recovered from a human donor with Susac syndrome. Source material: CD4+ T cells from PBMCs.

CDR3: CATSSATQRGFGSSGNTIYF. CDR3 in DNA: TGTGCCACCAGCAGCGCCACACAGAGGGGTTTTGGGAGCTCTGGAAACACCATATATTTT. The chain employs TRBV15 and TRBJ1-3, with a weak D call TRBD1 (5 bases). V was pared by 3 bases and J by 0 bases, with 24 bases between. The CDR3 consists of 20 residues. Looked up from germline, CDR1 is LNHNV and CDR2 is YYDKDF (reference sequence).